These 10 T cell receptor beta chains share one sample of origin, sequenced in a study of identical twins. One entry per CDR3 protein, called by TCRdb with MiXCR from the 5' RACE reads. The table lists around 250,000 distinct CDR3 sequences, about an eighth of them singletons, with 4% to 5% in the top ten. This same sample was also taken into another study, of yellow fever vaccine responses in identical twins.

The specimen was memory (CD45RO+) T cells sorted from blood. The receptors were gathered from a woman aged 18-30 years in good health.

CDR3 DNA sequence: TGTGCCAGCTCACCCGGCTGGGAACAAGAGACCCAGTACTTC. Encoded protein: CASSPGWEQETQYF. The chain has TRBV18 and TRBJ2-5; no definite D call. This CDR3 contains 14 residues. V lost 3 bases, J lost 2 bases, and 10 bases lay in between. Germline V gene sequence: CDR1 KGHSH, CDR2 LQKENI.

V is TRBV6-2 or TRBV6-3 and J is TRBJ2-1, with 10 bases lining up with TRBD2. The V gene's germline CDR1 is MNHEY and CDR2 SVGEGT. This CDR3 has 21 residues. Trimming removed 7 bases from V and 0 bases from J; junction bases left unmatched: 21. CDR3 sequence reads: CASNLGRPGLALGSSYNEQFF. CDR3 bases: TGTGCCAGCAACCTAGGTAGGCCGGGACTAGCGCTTGGGAGCTCCTACAATGAGCAGTTCTTC.

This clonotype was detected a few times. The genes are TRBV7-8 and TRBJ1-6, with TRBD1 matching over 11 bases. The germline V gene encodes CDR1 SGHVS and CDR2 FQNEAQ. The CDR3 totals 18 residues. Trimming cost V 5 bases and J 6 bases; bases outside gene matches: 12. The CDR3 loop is CASSESPGQGVGNSPLHF. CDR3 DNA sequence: TGTGCCAGCAGCGAAAGTCCGGGACAGGGGGTGGGTAATTCACCCCTCCACTTT.

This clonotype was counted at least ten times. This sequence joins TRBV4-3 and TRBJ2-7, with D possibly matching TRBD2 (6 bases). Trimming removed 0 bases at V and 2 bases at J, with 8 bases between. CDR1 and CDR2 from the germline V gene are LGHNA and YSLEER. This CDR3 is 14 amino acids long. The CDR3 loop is CASSQERGTYEQYF. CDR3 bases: TGCGCCAGCAGCCAAGAACGGGGGACCTACGAGCAGTACTTC.

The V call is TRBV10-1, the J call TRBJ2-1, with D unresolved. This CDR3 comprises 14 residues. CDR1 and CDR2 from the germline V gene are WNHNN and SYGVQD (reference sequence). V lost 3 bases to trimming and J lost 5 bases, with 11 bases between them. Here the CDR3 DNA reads TGCGCCAGCAGTGAAAGCGATTTTCACAATGAGCAGTTCTTC. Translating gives CASSESDFHNEQFF.

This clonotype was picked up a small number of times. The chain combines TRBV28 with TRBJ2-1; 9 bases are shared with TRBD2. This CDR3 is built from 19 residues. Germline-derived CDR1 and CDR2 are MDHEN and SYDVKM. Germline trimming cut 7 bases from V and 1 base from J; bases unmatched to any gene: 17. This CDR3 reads CASKLREGGLPLSYNEQFF. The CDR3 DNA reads TGTGCCAGCAAATTGCGGGAGGGGGGTCTACCGCTTTCCTACAATGAGCAGTTCTTC.

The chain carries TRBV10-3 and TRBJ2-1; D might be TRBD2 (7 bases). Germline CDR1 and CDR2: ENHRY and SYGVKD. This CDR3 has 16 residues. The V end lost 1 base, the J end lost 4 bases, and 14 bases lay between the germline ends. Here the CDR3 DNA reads TGTGCCATCAGTGAGTGGGGGGGCAAACTTTACAATGAGCAGTTCTTC. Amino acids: CAISEWGGKLYNEQFF.

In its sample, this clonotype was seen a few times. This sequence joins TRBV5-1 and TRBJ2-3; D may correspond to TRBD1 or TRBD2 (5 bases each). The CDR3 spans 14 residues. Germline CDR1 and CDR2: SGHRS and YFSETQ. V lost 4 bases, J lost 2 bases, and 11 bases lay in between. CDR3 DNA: TGCGCCAGCAGCCCCCAGGGAGCCACAGATACGCAGTATTTT. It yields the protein CASSPQGATDTQYF.

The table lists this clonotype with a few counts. For the CDR3, the DNA is TGTGCCAGCAGCTGGGTGGGGGCTGGCAATCAGCCCCAGCATTTT. It specifies CASSWVGAGNQPQHF. The chain carries TRBV7-8 and TRBJ1-5; D is possibly TRBD1 (6 bases). Trimming cost V 4 bases and J 2 bases, with 12 bases left between them. The CDR3 runs to 15 residues. Germline-derived CDR1 and CDR2 are SGHVS and FQNEAQ.

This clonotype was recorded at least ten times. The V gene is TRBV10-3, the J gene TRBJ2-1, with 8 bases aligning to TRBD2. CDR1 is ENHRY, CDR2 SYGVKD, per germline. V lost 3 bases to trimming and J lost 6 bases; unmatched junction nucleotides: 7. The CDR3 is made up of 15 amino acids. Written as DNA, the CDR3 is TGTGCCATCAGTGAAGTAGCGGGAACGAGCAATGAGCAGTTCTTC. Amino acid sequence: CAISEVAGTSNEQFF.